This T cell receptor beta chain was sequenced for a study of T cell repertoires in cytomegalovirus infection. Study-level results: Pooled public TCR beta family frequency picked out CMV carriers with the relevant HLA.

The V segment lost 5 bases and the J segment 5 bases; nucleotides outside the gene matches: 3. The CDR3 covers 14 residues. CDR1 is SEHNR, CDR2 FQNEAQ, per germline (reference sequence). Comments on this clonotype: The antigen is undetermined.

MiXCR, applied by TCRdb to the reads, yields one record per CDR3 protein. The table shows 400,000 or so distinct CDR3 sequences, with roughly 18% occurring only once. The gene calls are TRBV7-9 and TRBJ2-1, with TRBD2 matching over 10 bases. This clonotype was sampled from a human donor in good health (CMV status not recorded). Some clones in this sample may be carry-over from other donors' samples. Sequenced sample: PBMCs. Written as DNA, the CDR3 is TGTGCCAGCAGCCGGAGCGGGGGGGACAATGAGCAGTTCTTC. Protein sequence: CASSRSGGDNEQFF.